This TCR beta chain stems from a study of blood T cell repertoires in COVID-19 (dated by TCRdb to about 2020). As for the study more broadly: Samples from collaborators originated in the United States, Italy and Spain and spanned both the acute and convalescent phases of COVID-19. The material from the prospective study consisted of cDNA or gDNA derived from T cells, B-cell-depleted T cells, or PBMCs. The dataset comprised deeply sampled blood TCRbeta repertoires from subjects exposed to, actively infected with, or recovered from COVID-19. The repertoires were made available in a free public database intended to serve as a resource for research on the immune response to SARS-CoV-2. The samples were drawn from two sources: the first 160 participants of the ongoing ImmuneRACE study, and some 1,300 subjects contributed by 6 global collaborators. The sample metadata nearly always contained a de-identified subject ID, COVID-19 status, age in years and sex. HLA class I and class II types, where available, came from metadata supplied by the sample provider rather than from assay-based typing. The research as a whole found: Clinical and demographic metadata were provided uncurated, with the amount varying by source and participant.

The collaborating institutions used their own protocols to collect whole blood in K2EDTA tubes. For TCRbeta analysis, collaborators shipped samples as frozen whole blood, isolated PBMCs, or DNA extracted from either of those sample types. V gives up 3 bases and J gives up 2 bases, and the segment between their germline ends measures 12 bases. From its cysteine to its phenylalanine, the CDR3 spans 15 amino acids. The DNA shown is the 45-base CDR3, in frame from base 1. The germline V gene encodes CDR1 SGDLS and CDR2 YYNGEE. Points on this clone: Its antigen remains unidentified. Per-base qualities were not stored, and no clone one base away is much larger.

TCRbeta CDR3 regions were amplified from genomic DNA by means of the immunoSEQ Assay, a bias-controlled multiplex PCR. For the original study's pipeline: The number of nucleated cells in each sample was estimated by amplification of reference gene primers within the assay. To quantify the absolute abundance of each unique TCRbeta CDR3 rearrangement, sequence reads were collapsed and filtered. For each sample, productive Simpson clonality was calculated as the square root of Simpson's diversity index across productive rearrangements. In TCRdb, the immuneACCESS table is reduced to in-frame sequences with V and J assigned. These tables do not hold every clone; where another copy was compared, an unresolved V gene accounts for under half, and the others remain unexplained. V and J calls plus clone size are reproduced from that table; the DNA served to infer D and trimming. This sample is represented by some 280,000 clones; 80% to 90% of them were singletons. Clones ranked in the top ten supply 2.5% to 3% of the sample.

The source of this sequence is a woman in her 30s with active or convalescent COVID-19. Recombination joined TRBV9 with TRBJ2-1; matching of 6 bases hints at TRBD2 as the D gene. The sequenced sample was peripheral blood. The CDR3 loop reads CASSGTGGTYNEQFF. The sequenced DNA: TGTGCCAGCAGCGGAACCGGGGGAACCTACAATGAGCAGTTCTTC.